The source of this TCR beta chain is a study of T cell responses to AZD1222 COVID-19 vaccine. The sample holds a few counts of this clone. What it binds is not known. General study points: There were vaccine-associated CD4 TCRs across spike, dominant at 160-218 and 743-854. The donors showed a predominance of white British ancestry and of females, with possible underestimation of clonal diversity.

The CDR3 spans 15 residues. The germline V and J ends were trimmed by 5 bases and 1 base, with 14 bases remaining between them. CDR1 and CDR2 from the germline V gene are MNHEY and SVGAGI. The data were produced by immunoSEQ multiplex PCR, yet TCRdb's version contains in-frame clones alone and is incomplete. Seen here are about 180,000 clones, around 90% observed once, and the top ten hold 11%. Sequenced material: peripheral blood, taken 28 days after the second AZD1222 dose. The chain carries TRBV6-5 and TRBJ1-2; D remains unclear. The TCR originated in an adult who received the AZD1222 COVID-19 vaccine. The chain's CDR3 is CASSPLLGVNYGYTF. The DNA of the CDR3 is TGTGCCAGCAGTCCCCTCCTAGGCGTTAACTATGGCTACACCTTC.